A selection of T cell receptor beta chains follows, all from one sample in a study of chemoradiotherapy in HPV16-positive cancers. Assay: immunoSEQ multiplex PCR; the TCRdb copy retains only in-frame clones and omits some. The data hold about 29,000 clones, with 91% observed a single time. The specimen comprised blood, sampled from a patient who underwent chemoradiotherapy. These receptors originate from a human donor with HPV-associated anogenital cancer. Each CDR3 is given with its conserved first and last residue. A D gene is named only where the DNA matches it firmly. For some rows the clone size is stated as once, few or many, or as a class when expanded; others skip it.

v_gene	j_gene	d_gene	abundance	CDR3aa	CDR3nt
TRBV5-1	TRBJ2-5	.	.	CASSLRDQETQYF	TGCGCCAGCAGCTTGCGGGACCAAGAGACCCAGTACTTC
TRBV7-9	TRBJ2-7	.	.	CASSLNGVLYEQYF	TGTGCCAGCAGCTTAAACGGGGTCCTCTACGAGCAGTACTTC
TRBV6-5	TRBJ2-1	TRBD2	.	CASSPASGPHNEQFF	TGTGCCAGCAGTCCCGCTAGCGGGCCTCACAATGAGCAGTTCTTC
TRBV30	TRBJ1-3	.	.	CAWSGRVLRTGNTIYF	TGTGCCTGGAGTGGTCGGGTGTTGAGAACTGGAAACACCATATATTTT
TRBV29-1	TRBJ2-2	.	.	CSVAFNSNTGELFF	TGCAGCGTTGCTTTTAATTCGAACACCGGGGAGCTGTTTTTT
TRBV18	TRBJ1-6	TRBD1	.	CASSPTGGNSPLHF	TGTGCCAGCTCACCGACAGGGGGTAATTCACCCCTCCACTTT
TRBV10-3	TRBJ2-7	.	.	CAISESGQGNEQYF	TGTGCCATCAGTGAGTCAGGTCAGGGGAACGAGCAGTACTTC
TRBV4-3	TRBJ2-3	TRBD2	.	CASSQFGTSVMLDTQYF	TGCGCCAGCAGCCAGTTCGGGACTAGCGTCATGCTGGATACGCAGTATTTT
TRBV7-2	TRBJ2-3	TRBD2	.	CASSFRLAGGGDTQYF	TGTGCCAGCAGCTTCCGACTAGCGGGGGGCGGAGATACGCAGTATTTT
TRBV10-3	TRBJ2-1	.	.	CAISEVGGSYNEQFF	TGTGCCATCAGTGAGGTGGGGGGCTCCTACAATGAGCAGTTCTTC
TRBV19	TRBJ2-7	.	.	CASSGGVSYEQYF	TGTGCCAGTAGTGGTGGAGTTTCCTACGAGCAGTACTTC
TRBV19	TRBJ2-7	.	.	CASSITPWGSYEQYF	TGTGCCAGTAGTATAACTCCCTGGGGATCCTACGAGCAGTACTTC
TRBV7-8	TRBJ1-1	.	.	CASSLLRGLTEAFF	TGTGCCAGCAGCCTTTTACGGGGGTTGACTGAAGCTTTCTTT
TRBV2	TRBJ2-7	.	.	CASLEITYEQYF	TGTGCCAGTTTAGAGATTACCTACGAGCAGTACTTC
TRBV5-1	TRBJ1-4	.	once	CASSTQGRGDEKLFF	TGCGCCAGCAGCACACAGGGAAGGGGTGATGAAAAACTGTTTTTT
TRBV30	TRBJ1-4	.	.	CAWSAAGRRTNEKLFF	TGTGCCTGGAGCGCTGCGGGTCGGAGAACTAATGAAAAACTGTTTTTT
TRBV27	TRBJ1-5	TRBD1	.	CASRPTGDVQPQHF	TGTGCCAGCCGGCCGACAGGGGACGTTCAGCCCCAGCATTTT
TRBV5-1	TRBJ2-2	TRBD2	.	CASSSFSGRADTGELFF	TGCGCCAGCAGCTCTTTTAGCGGGAGGGCCGACACCGGGGAGCTGTTTTTT
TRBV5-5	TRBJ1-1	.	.	CASRVGDNTEAFF	TGTGCCAGCAGGGTAGGGGATAACACTGAAGCTTTCTTT
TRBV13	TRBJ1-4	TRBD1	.	CASSVDRWNEKLFF	TGTGCCAGCAGCGTGGACAGGTGGAATGAAAAACTGTTTTTT
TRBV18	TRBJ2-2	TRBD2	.	CASSPPSGGNTGELFF	TGTGCCAGCTCACCACCGTCGGGGGGGAACACCGGGGAGCTGTTTTTT
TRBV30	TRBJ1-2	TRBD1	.	CAWRRTGTSYGYTF	TGTGCCTGGAGAAGGACAGGGACCTCCTATGGCTACACCTTC
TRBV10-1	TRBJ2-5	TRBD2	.	CASSEETSGAQETQYF	TGCGCCAGCAGTGAGGAGACTAGCGGGGCACAAGAGACCCAGTACTTC
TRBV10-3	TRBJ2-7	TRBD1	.	CAISESGQTYEQYF	TGTGCCATCAGTGAGTCGGGACAGACCTACGAGCAGTACTTC
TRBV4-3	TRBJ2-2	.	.	CASSQGAPQEGELFF	TGCGCCAGCAGCCAAGGGGCCCCACAAGAGGGGGAGCTGTTTTTT
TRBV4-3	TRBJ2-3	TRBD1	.	CASSQTQGAEGDTQYF	TGCGCCAGCAGCCAAACACAGGGGGCCGAAGGAGATACGCAGTATTTT